This T cell receptor (beta chain) was profiled in a study of blood T cell repertoires in COVID-19. Study overall: Samples taken during acute and convalescent COVID-19 were collected in the United States, Italy and Spain. Sample material is recorded as cDNA or gDNA derived from T cells, B-cell-depleted T cells, or PBMCs.

V was cut by 4 bases and J by 1 base, with 7 bases left in between. Per germline, CDR1 MNHEY and CDR2 SMNVEV (reference sequence). The CDR3 contains 13 residues. As originally analysed: Estimation of nucleated cell counts was performed using reference gene primer amplification. The assay was immunoSEQ multiplex PCR, and TCRdb's table has in-frame clones only and misses some. That table supplies the V and J calls and clone size; D and trimming were determined from the DNA. The sample lists roughly 310,000 clones; 90% were seen once. Participant age was roughly 18 to 89 years, and participants resided in approximately 25 US areas.

The chain has TRBV27 and TRBJ2-5; D unresolved. The TCR was taken from a man aged 55 to 69 who had recovered from COVID-19. The sample comprised PBMCs or T cells enriched from blood (not recorded which). CDR3 coding DNA: TGTGCCAGCAGTTCCCTAGTCCAAGAGACCCAGTACTTC. It yields the protein CASSSLVQETQYF.